This T cell receptor beta chain was recorded in a study of human T cells and chemical hapten exposure. The study's findings and limits: In comparison with controls, expanded TCRs gave rise to a significantly larger number of large CDR3 similarity clusters. Given that the donors had alopecia, their immune response may differ from that seen in healthy people. Expanded TCR counts at PT1 were positively correlated with the patch test score.

Time point indicated: patch test 3, about 24 weeks after DPC sensitization. Treatment denoted: therapeutic diphenylcyclopropenone sensitization with weekly scalp DPC. In regard to this clonotype: The antigen remains undetermined.

V lost 7 bases to trimming and J lost 4 bases; unmatched junction nucleotides: 4. Germline assignment: CDR1 SGHAT and CDR2 FQNNGV. CDR3 length equals 15 residues. In the original workflow: TCR counts had a median of about 94,000 per sample and spanned about 23,224 to 690,600. Each CDR3 protein gets one entry after TCRdb re-called the RACE reads with MiXCR. These V and J calls rely on TCRdb rather than the paper's analysis. This sample has about 170,000 distinct CDR3 sequences; 28% occur once, and the top ten carry around 2.3%. The J gene is TRBJ2-1, the V gene TRBV11-2, with TRBD2 matching 13 bases. This clonotype originated in a woman younger than 35 with alopecia areata. Some clones in this sample may be carry-over from other donors' samples. The sample in question was whole blood, obtained in connection with sensitization to the hapten diphenylcyclopropenone (DPC). DNA for the CDR3: TGTGCCAGCAAGGGACTAGCGGGGCCATACAATGAGCAGTTCTTC. It is translated as CASKGLAGPYNEQFF.